These 30 T cell receptor beta chains were sequenced from one sample in a study of cytotoxic CD8 clonotypes in ibrutinib-treated CLL. Method: immunoSEQ multiplex PCR; TCRdb's copy keeps in-frame clones and lacks some. The sample records some 130,000 clones, approximately 90% being singletons. Sample: PBMCs, taken after 12 months of ibrutinib treatment. Receptor source: a human donor with chronic lymphocytic leukemia.

This clone was detected only once. CDR3 residues: CAIQRSSNQPQHF. The CDR3 DNA follows: TGTGCCATTCAAAGGAGTTCGAATCAGCCCCAGCATTTT. This sequence joins TRBV10-3 and TRBJ1-5; no definite D call. CDR1 and CDR2 from the germline V gene are ENHRY and SYGVKD. V was shortened by 9 bases and J by 4 bases, with 13 bases between the two germline ends. CDR3 length: 13 residues.

This clone showed up just once. The CDR3 nucleotides are TGTGCCAGCAGCACCGGGGGGACTATCGATGGCTACACCTTC. Translation: CASSTGGTIDGYTF. V and J are TRBV7-2 and TRBJ1-2; D possibly corresponds to TRBD1 (5 bases). The CDR3 runs 14 residues. Trimming stripped 5 bases from V and 6 bases from J, with 16 bases between. The germline gives CDR1 SGHTA, CDR2 FQGNSA.

The chain employs TRBV27 and TRBJ2-2, with TRBD2 matching 9 bases. Unmatched junction bases numbered 13, after V lost 4 bases and J lost 1 base. The CDR3 has 19 amino acids. Germline lookup yields CDR1 MNHEY and CDR2 SMNVEV (reference sequence). In nucleotides, the CDR3 is TGTGCCAGCAGTTCCGAAGGCTTAGCGGGAGCAGGGAACACCGGGGAGCTGTTTTTT. Translating it yields CASSSEGLAGAGNTGELFF.

The rearrangement uses TRBV5-6 and TRBJ1-1; no reliable D call. Trimming pared 4 bases from V and 4 bases from J, leaving 5 bases between. Germline V CDR1 and CDR2: SGHDT, YYEEEE. CDR3 length: 11 amino acids. CDR3 DNA sequence: TGTGCCAGCAGCCTTGTCACTGAAGCTTTCTTT. It codes for CASSLVTEAFF.

This chain links TRBV5-1 with TRBJ1-3; 7 bases map to TRBD1. CDR3 size: 17 residues. Germline V CDR1 and CDR2: SGHRS, YFSETQ. Trimming at V came to 0 bases and at J to 0 bases, leaving 6 bases not matched to a gene. The CDR3: CASSLEGQISSGNTIYF. DNA of the CDR3: TGCGCCAGCAGCTTGGAGGGACAGATTAGCTCTGGAAACACCATATATTTT. The complete variable domain, with remaining parts taken from reference TRBV5-1 and TRBJ1-3, reads KAGVTQTPRYLIKTRGQQVTLSCSPISGHRSVSWYQQTPGQGLQFLFEYFSETQRNKGNFPGRFSGRQFSNSRSEMNVSTLELGDSALYLCASSLEGQISSGNTIYFGEGSWLTVV.

This chain links TRBV6-6 with TRBJ2-1; 10 bases line up with TRBD2. Germline loops: CDR1 MNHNY, CDR2 SVGAGI (reference sequence). The trim removed 2 bases at V and 7 bases at J, leaving 5 bases unmatched. The CDR3 has 15 residues. DNA of the CDR3: TGTGCCAGCAGTTACCCAGCGGGAGGGCCGAATGAGCAGTTCTTC. Translated, it gives CASSYPAGGPNEQFF.

The chain employs TRBV29-1 and TRBJ1-2, with 7 bases identical to TRBD1. This CDR3 spans 13 amino acids. Germline V gene sequence: CDR1 SQVTM, CDR2 ANQGSEA. The J segment lost 8 bases and the V segment lost 4 bases, leaving 10 bases of the junction unmatched. CDR3 in amino acids: CSVAPTGAYGYTF. CDR3 in DNA: TGCAGCGTTGCCCCTACAGGGGCGTACGGCTACACCTTC.

The table lists this clone with a count of one. V is TRBV28 and J is TRBJ2-5, with 7 bases identical to TRBD1. This CDR3 has 13 residues. Looked up from germline, CDR1 is MDHEN and CDR2 is SYDVKM. V was pared by 5 bases and J by 4 bases, with 4 bases of the junction left unmatched. Here the CDR3 DNA reads TGTGCCAGCAGTGAGGGGGCGGGAGAGACCCAGTACTTC. The encoded protein is CASSEGAGETQYF.

About this clone itself: Other DNA sequences in the same sample also yield this CDR3. V is TRBV2 and J is TRBJ1-5, with D hard to call. Germline V lookup: CDR1 SNHLY, CDR2 FYNNEI. The CDR3 has 11 residues. V lost 6 bases and J 5 bases, leaving 5 bases between the germline ends. CDR3 loop: CASSLDQPQHF. CDR3 coding DNA: TGTGCCAGCAGCCTCGATCAGCCCCAGCATTTT.

This clone was seen more than once but under ten times. This chain connects TRBV5-1 to TRBJ1-3; D perhaps matches TRBD1 (6 bases). Per germline, CDR1 SGHRS and CDR2 YFSETQ. The V end was cut by 1 base, the J end by 0 bases, with 11 bases between. This CDR3 is built from 16 residues. The CDR3 is CASSLRGTSSGNTIYF. In nucleotides, the CDR3 is TGCGCCAGCAGCTTGCGAGGGACATCCTCTGGAAACACCATATATTTT.

The rearrangement uses TRBV5-5 and TRBJ2-3; D gene uncertain. V was clipped by 4 bases and J by 1 base, with 10 bases between them. From germline, CDR1 is SGHKS and CDR2 YYEKEE (reference sequence). This CDR3 contains 14 residues. Here the CDR3 DNA reads TGTGCCAGCAGCCGCGTCCGTGGCACAGATACGCAGTATTTT. This encodes CASSRVRGTDTQYF.

This chain uses TRBV5-1 with TRBJ2-7, with TRBD1 matching 7 bases. V gave up 0 bases and J gave up 6 bases; unmatched junction bases: 6. This CDR3 contains 14 residues. Looked up from germline, CDR1 is SGHRS and CDR2 is YFSETQ. CDR3 in amino acids: CASSLARQGIEQYF. The CDR3 DNA sequence: TGCGCCAGCAGCTTGGCCCGACAGGGCATCGAGCAGTACTTC.

V and J are TRBV6-5 and TRBJ2-4; 11 bases line up with TRBD1. In germline, CDR1 is MNHEY, CDR2 SVGAGI. Trimming at V came to 5 bases and at J to 11 bases, leaving 11 bases not matched to a gene. The CDR3 totals 15 residues. Here the CDR3 reads CASSRRDRGVFVQYF. CDR3 nucleotide sequence: TGTGCCAGCAGTCGACGGGACAGGGGGGTTTTCGTTCAGTACTTC.

The gene calls are TRBV5-1 and TRBJ2-3; D gene unclear. CDR1 and CDR2 from the germline V gene are SGHRS and YFSETQ. Trimming removed 2 bases at V and 2 bases at J, with 9 bases between. This CDR3 contains 14 residues. CDR3: CASSFQENTDTQYF. CDR3 coding DNA: TGCGCCAGCAGCTTCCAGGAGAACACAGATACGCAGTATTTT.

The rearrangement joins TRBV7-2 to TRBJ1-1, with D unresolved. The V end lost 2 bases, the J end lost 1 base, and 5 bases lay between the germline ends. The CDR3 loop spans 13 amino acids. Germline V lookup: CDR1 SGHTA, CDR2 FQGNSA. The chain's CDR3 is CASSLFANTEAFF. CDR3 sequence (DNA): TGTGCCAGCAGCTTATTCGCGAACACTGAAGCTTTCTTT.

The sample holds one count of this clone. The CDR3 loop is CASSPGGGSNNQPQHF. The CDR3 coding sequence is TGTGCCAGCAGTCCAGGGGGAGGGAGTAACAATCAGCCCCAGCATTTT. This rearrangement joins TRBV9 to TRBJ1-5; 7 bases are a match to TRBD1. Trimming removed 5 bases from V and 3 bases from J; junction bases left unmatched: 11. This CDR3 contains 16 residues. The germline gives CDR1 SGDLS, CDR2 YYNGEE.

The genes are TRBV18 and TRBJ1-1; no clear D. CDR1 is KGHSH, CDR2 LQKENI, per germline. This CDR3 is built from 15 residues. V lost 2 bases and J lost 4, with 14 bases in between. The DNA of the CDR3 is TGTGCCAGCTCACCAACCAACCTGGCGGGCACTGAAGCTTTCTTT. Translating gives CASSPTNLAGTEAFF.

This chain joins TRBV27 and TRBJ2-2, with D possibly TRBD2 on 5 matching bases. Germline V gene sequence: CDR1 MNHEY, CDR2 SMNVEV (reference sequence). The CDR3 loop spans 16 amino acids. The V end lost 5 bases, the J end lost 4 bases, and 17 bases lay between the germline ends. CDR3 loop: CASSPIPGVFTGELFF. The DNA for the CDR3 is TGTGCCAGCAGTCCCATACCCGGGGTGTTCACCGGGGAGCTGTTTTTT.

The chain combines TRBV28 with TRBJ2-7, with TRBD2 matching 7 bases. CDR3 length equals 14 residues. The V segment lost 7 bases and the J segment 2 bases; nucleotides outside the gene matches: 8. Germline loops: CDR1 MDHEN, CDR2 SYDVKM. CDR3 sequence: CASIDGGRTYEQYF. CDR3 sequence (DNA): TGTGCCAGCATTGATGGCGGGAGAACCTACGAGCAGTACTTC.

This rearrangement joins TRBV28 to TRBJ1-1; tentative D call: TRBD1 (5 bases). The V end was cut by 6 bases, the J end by 2 bases, with 10 bases between. Germline V gene lookup returns CDR1 MDHEN and CDR2 SYDVKM. The CDR3 has 13 residues. The CDR3: CASSDGGNTEAFF. CDR3 nucleotides: TGTGCCAGCAGCGATGGGGGAAACACTGAAGCTTTCTTT.

V and J are TRBV30 and TRBJ2-3; D gene ambiguous. The ends were cut back, 4 bases at V and 0 bases at J, with 11 bases in the middle. The CDR3 sequence is 14 residues long. Germline CDR1 reads GTSNPN; CDR2 reads SVGIG (reference sequence). CDR3 nucleotide sequence: TGTGCCTGGAACAGAGGAATCAGCACAGATACGCAGTATTTT. Translation gives CAWNRGISTDTQYF.

The chain links TRBV7-9 to TRBJ2-7; 11 nucleotides align to TRBD2. CDR3 length: 19 residues. CDR1 SEHNR and CDR2 FQNEAQ come from the germline V gene (reference sequence). V was clipped by 5 bases and J by 4 bases; unmatched bases: 19. CDR3 loop: CASSPTSGRQTQSSYEQYF. The CDR3 DNA is TGTGCCAGCAGCCCTACTAGCGGGAGACAAACCCAAAGCTCATACGAGCAGTACTTC.

This clone was found a few times. Germline and junction disagree at one end, which may indicate a read error. The V and J genes are TRBV20-1 and TRBJ1-2; 8 bases match TRBD1. The length of the CDR3 is 11 residues. In germline, CDR1 is DFQATT, CDR2 SNEGSKA (reference sequence). The CDR3 loop reads CSARSDRGPIF. CDR3 bases: TGCAGTGCTAGAAGTGACAGGGGACCTATATTC.

The chain is built from TRBV30 and TRBJ2-7; D may be TRBD2 (5 bases). CDR1 is GTSNPN and CDR2 is SVGIG in the germline V gene (reference sequence). The V and J ends lost 1 base and 1 base respectively, with 11 bases between them. There are 14 residues in the CDR3. The CDR3 region is CAWSAWELSYEQYF. CDR3 DNA: TGTGCCTGGAGTGCGTGGGAGCTTTCCTACGAGCAGTACTTC.

V usage is TRBV27 and J usage is TRBJ2-1, with 8 positions matching TRBD2. This CDR3 has 14 amino acids. Germline V lookup: CDR1 MNHEY, CDR2 SMNVEV (reference sequence). V was pared by 6 bases and J by 9 bases, with 10 bases of the junction left unmatched. The DNA for the CDR3 is TGTGCCAGCAGCCCACCCGGACTAGCTGGTGAGCAGTTCTTC. Its protein product is CASSPPGLAGEQFF.

The rearrangement joins TRBV29-1 to TRBJ1-1; D unclear. The CDR3 consists of 12 residues. Deletions cut 7 bases from V and 0 bases from J, with 9 bases between. Germline lookup yields CDR1 SQVTM and CDR2 ANQGSEA. The CDR3 nucleotides are TGCAGCGCGGGCAGCATGAACACTGAAGCTTTCTTT. Protein sequence: CSAGSMNTEAFF.

J is TRBJ2-7 and V is TRBV5-8; D assignment may be TRBD1 or TRBD2 (5 bases each). Trimming pared 8 bases from V and 2 bases from J, leaving 14 bases between. CDR3 length: 13 amino acids. Germline assignment: CDR1 SGHTS and CDR2 YDEGEE. CDR3 bases: TGTGCCAGTAGAGGGGTAGGAACCTACGAGCAGTACTTC. This gives the protein CASRGVGTYEQYF.

J is TRBJ2-7 and V is TRBV18; 8 bases agree with TRBD2. In germline, CDR1 is KGHSH, CDR2 LQKENI. The CDR3 has 13 residues. V was pared by 4 bases and J by 5 bases, with 4 bases of the junction left unmatched. This chain's CDR3 is CASSQTGGNEQYF. CDR3 coding DNA: TGTGCCAGCTCACAGACGGGAGGGAACGAGCAGTACTTC.

This clone was counted a single time. This chain connects TRBV28 to TRBJ1-5; D unclear. The CDR3 is 12 amino acids. Germline CDR1 is MDHEN and CDR2 is SYDVKM. V lost 5 bases and J 7 bases, leaving 9 bases between the germline ends. The CDR3 region has the DNA TGTGCCAGCAGTCCCAGGTGGCAGCCCCAGCATTTT. Amino acid sequence: CASSPRWQPQHF.

The chain couples TRBV9 to TRBJ1-1, with D perhaps TRBD1 (5 bases). The V end lost 0 bases, the J end lost 6 bases, and 12 bases lay between the germline ends. Looked up from germline, CDR1 is SGDLS and CDR2 is YYNGEE. The CDR3 runs to 14 residues. The CDR3 loop reads CASSVGGDVAEAFF. The DNA for the CDR3 is TGTGCCAGCAGCGTAGGAGGGGATGTGGCTGAAGCTTTCTTT. The full variable domain, with the rest looked up from reference TRBV9 and TRBJ1-1, is DSGVTQTPKHLITATGQRVTLRCSPRSGDLSVYWYQQSLDQGLQFLIQYYNGEERAKGNILERFSAQQFPDLHSELNLSSLELGDSALYFCASSVGGDVAEAFFGQGTRLTVV.